The 10 T cell receptor beta chains below come from one sample, sequenced in a study of T cells in Graves' hyperthyroidism and ophthalmopathy. Amplification of TCR beta CDR3 regions used RNA as the template. The HTBI primer set drove a first-round RT-PCR of the TCR CDR3. TCRdb ran MiXCR on the multiplex PCR reads and lists one entry per CDR3 protein. The data contain 700,000 or so distinct CDR3 sequences, 16% of them seen just once; the ten biggest clones take up under 10%. Sequencing input: blood. These receptors all come from a man between 18 and 35 years old with Graves' hyperthyroidism.

The chain has TRBV7-9 and TRBJ2-2, with 9 bases matching TRBD1. J gave up 5 bases and V 4 bases, and 5 bases lay outside the gene matches. Germline lookup yields CDR1 SEHNR and CDR2 FQNEAQ (reference sequence). This CDR3 is built from 15 residues. The CDR3 DNA follows: TGTGCCAGCAGCTCCGGGACAGGGAGGACCGGGGAGCTGTTTTTT. Encoded protein: CASSSGTGRTGELFF.

In DNA form, the CDR3 reads TGTGCCAGCAGTAAAACCCGCCTAGCCCCAACCTACGAGCAGTACTTC. This gives the protein CASSKTRLAPTYEQYF. V is TRBV27 and J is TRBJ2-7; tentatively, D is TRBD2 (5 bases). The CDR3 covers 16 residues. The germline gives CDR1 MNHEY, CDR2 SMNVEV (reference sequence). V was shortened by 5 bases and J by 2 bases, with 19 bases between the two germline ends.

This clonotype was observed at least ten times. The rearrangement uses TRBV28 and TRBJ1-2; tentatively, D is TRBD1 (5 bases). V lost 7 bases and J lost 8, with 14 bases in between. The germline CDR1 and CDR2 sequences are MDHEN and SYDVKM. The CDR3 covers 12 residues. The CDR3 region is CASNVGRVGYTF. The CDR3 DNA is TGTGCCAGCAACGTGGGGCGCGTGGGCTACACCTTC.

With respect to this clonotype: This may be a read error: a much more frequent sequence differs by one nucleotide. The chain recombines TRBV24-1 with TRBJ1-1; 10 bases line up with TRBD1. The CDR3 covers 14 residues. Germline loops: CDR1 KGHDR, CDR2 SFDVKD. V was clipped by 5 bases and J by 3 bases; unmatched bases: 2. DNA for the CDR3: TGTGCCACCAGTGGTGGGACAGGGGACACTGAAGCTTTCTTT. Its translation is CATSGGTGDTEAFF.

J is TRBJ2-1 and V is TRBV4-1, with 7 bases fitting TRBD2. The CDR3 consists of 14 residues. Per germline, CDR1 MGHRA and CDR2 YSYEKL. V gave up 8 bases and J gave up 6 bases; unmatched junction bases: 10. CDR3 DNA sequence: TGCGCCAGCGGCACAAGAGCGGGGACCAATGAGCAGTTCTTC. Translating gives CASGTRAGTNEQFF.

This clonotype was picked up many times. The gene calls are TRBV12-3 or TRBV12-4 and TRBJ1-2; the D is unclear. CDR3 size: 13 residues. V was clipped by 3 bases and J by 1 base, with 6 bases between them. CDR3 amino acids: CASSLGSNYGYTF. The CDR3 region has the DNA TGTGCCAGCAGTTTGGGGAGTAACTATGGCTACACCTTC.

The gene calls are TRBV4-3 and TRBJ2-2, with D uncertain. V was clipped by 2 bases and J by 2 bases, with 18 bases between them. The CDR3 is 18 amino acids. CDR1 and CDR2 (germline): LGHNA, YSLEER. CDR3 sequence (DNA): TGCGCCAGCAGCCAAATTAGGGCGACCTACCTAAACACCGGGGAGCTGTTTTTT. The encoded protein is CASSQIRATYLNTGELFF.

This rearrangement joins TRBV4-3 to TRBJ1-3, with D uncertain. Trimming removed 0 bases at V and 4 bases at J, with 16 bases between. The CDR3 has 17 residues. The germline CDR1 and CDR2 sequences are LGHNA and YSLEER. CDR3 amino acids: CASSQEDIISGGNTIYF. Written as DNA, the CDR3 is TGCGCCAGCAGCCAAGAAGATATAATAAGTGGGGGAAACACCATATATTTT.

This clonotype was counted at least ten times. The chain combines TRBV2 with TRBJ2-3; 8 bases agree with TRBD2. Trimming took 11 bases from V and 6 from J; bases not matched to a gene: 16. Germline loops: CDR1 SNHLY, CDR2 FYNNEI. The length of the CDR3 is 15 residues. The CDR3: CAGGRRGGTTDTQYF. DNA of the CDR3: TGTGCCGGGGGGCGGCGCGGGGGGACGACGGATACGCAGTATTTT. The full variable domain, completed using reference TRBV2 and TRBJ2-3, is EPEVTQTPSHQVTQMGQEVILRCVPISNHLYFYWYRQILGQKVEFLVSFYNNEISEKSEIFDDQFSVERPDGSNFTLKIRSTKLEDSAMYFCAGGRRGGTTDTQYFGPGTRLTVL.

This clonotype came up a few times. The chain recombines TRBV29-1 with TRBJ2-1; 12 positions agree with TRBD2. CDR1 and CDR2 (germline): SQVTM, ANQGSEA. V was pared by 5 bases and J by 8 bases, with 7 bases of the junction left unmatched. CDR3 length: 14 amino acids. This chain's CDR3 is CSVFLTSGSDEQFF. In nucleotides, the CDR3 is TGCAGCGTTTTCTTGACTAGCGGGAGTGATGAGCAGTTCTTC.